Below, 30 T cell receptor beta chains from the same sample are listed, as sequenced in a study of cytomegalovirus exposure and HLA in healthy donors. The PCR made use of 60 Vbeta and 13 Jbeta primers. The assay was immunoSEQ multiplex PCR, and TCRdb's table has in-frame clones only and misses some. The table includes about 160,000 clones, 80% detected once. Sequenced material: PBMCs. These receptors all come from a woman aged 45 to 65 in good health and CMV-seropositive.

J is TRBJ2-3 and V is TRBV7-2, with TRBD2 identical over 7 bases. CDR1 is SGHTA, CDR2 FQGNSA, per germline. The CDR3 extends over 15 amino acids. Losses at the gene ends were 7 bases for V and 0 bases for J; bases not matched to a gene: 7. The CDR3 sequence is CASMAVGGSTDTQYF. The CDR3 bases are TGTGCCAGCATGGCCGTCGGGGGGAGCACAGATACGCAGTATTTT. The variable domain in full, with the rest retrieved from reference TRBV7-2 and TRBJ2-3, is GAGVSQSPSNKVTEKGKDVELRCDPISGHTALYWYRQSLGQGLEFLIYFQGNSAPDKSGLPSDRFSAERTGGSVSTLTIQRTQQEDSAVYLCASMAVGGSTDTQYFGPGTRLTVL.

This sequence joins TRBV7-2 and TRBJ2-7; the match to TRBD2 covers 8 bases. V was pared by 6 bases and J by 5 bases, with 6 bases of the junction left unmatched. CDR1 is SGHTA, CDR2 FQGNSA, per germline. This CDR3 has 13 amino acids. CDR3 amino acids: CASRQRGGHEQYF. The CDR3 DNA follows: TGTGCCAGCAGACAACGGGGGGGCCACGAGCAGTACTTC.

This sequence joins TRBV7-9 and TRBJ2-1; 9 bases fit TRBD1. Looked up from germline, CDR1 is SEHNR and CDR2 is FQNEAQ (reference sequence). CDR3 size: 13 residues. Unmatched junction bases numbered 8, after V lost 10 bases and J lost 7 bases. The CDR3 region has the DNA TGTGCCACCACGAGGACAGGGGTGAATGAGCAGTTCTTC. Translated: CATTRTGVNEQFF.

This rearrangement joins TRBV5-1 to TRBJ1-4; 7 nucleotides agree with TRBD1. The CDR3 has 15 residues. Trimming took 4 bases from V and 8 from J; bases not matched to a gene: 11. CDR1 and CDR2 from the germline V gene are SGHRS and YFSETQ. The CDR3 sequence is CASSPYQGDGEKLFF. The CDR3 DNA reads as TGCGCCAGCAGCCCGTACCAGGGGGACGGGGAAAAACTGTTTTTT.

In this sample, this clone turned up a few times. The chain employs TRBV30 and TRBJ1-2; TRBD1 matches 8 bases. The CDR3 covers 15 residues. CDR1 and CDR2 from the germline V gene are GTSNPN and SVGIG (reference sequence). With 1 base clipped from V and 0 bases from J, the junction kept 4 bases outside the gene matches. The CDR3 loop reads CAWSGTGRSNYGYTF. CDR3 DNA sequence: TGTGCCTGGAGTGGGACAGGGAGGTCTAACTATGGCTACACCTTC.

This chain joins TRBV29-1 and TRBJ1-1; 7 bases map to TRBD1. From germline, CDR1 is SQVTM and CDR2 ANQGSEA. This CDR3 comprises 13 residues. J gave up 0 bases and V 4 bases, and 2 bases lay outside the gene matches. The CDR3 DNA is TGCAGCGTTGGGGGACAGTTGAACACTGAAGCTTTCTTT. Translating gives CSVGGQLNTEAFF.

The rearrangement links TRBV6-5 to TRBJ2-2; TRBD1 agrees at 8 bases. V trimming: 2 bases; J trimming: 4 bases; junction bases outside the gene matches: 3. Germline V CDR1 and CDR2: MNHEY, SVGAGI. This CDR3 comprises 15 residues. The CDR3 region is CASSYQGAVTGELFF. The CDR3 coding sequence is TGTGCCAGCAGTTACCAGGGGGCCGTCACCGGGGAGCTGTTTTTT.

The chain links TRBV30 to TRBJ2-1, with 11 nucleotides matching TRBD2. The CDR3 totals 14 residues. Trimming cost V 5 bases and J 10 bases; bases outside gene matches: 10. Per germline, CDR1 GTSNPN and CDR2 SVGIG (reference sequence). Written as DNA, the CDR3 is TGTGCCTGGGACTTAGCGGGGGGGCTTGGCGAGCAGTTCTTC. Translating gives CAWDLAGGLGEQFF.

The V call is TRBV7-8, the J call TRBJ1-5, with TRBD1 matching 7 bases. The V gene end was trimmed by 5 bases and the J gene end by 4 bases; junction bases not matched to a gene: 8. There are 15 residues in the CDR3. Germline V gives CDR1 SGHVS, CDR2 FQNEAQ. CDR3 bases: TGTGCCAGCAGCCCCAACAGGGGTGGTAATCAGCCCCAGCATTTT. Encoded protein: CASSPNRGGNQPQHF.

This chain joins TRBV6-5 and TRBJ1-6; TRBD1 might be the D (6 bases). The V and J ends lost 8 bases and 14 bases respectively, with 22 bases between them. CDR1 MNHEY and CDR2 SVGAGI come from the germline V gene. The CDR3 is 14 amino acids. The CDR3 nucleotides are TGTGCCAGCCGACCCTCGGGGGGCTCCATATCCCTCCACTTT. Its translation is CASRPSGGSISLHF.

The chain has TRBV6-5 and TRBJ2-3, with D perhaps TRBD1 (6 bases). The germline V gene has CDR1 MNHEY and CDR2 SVGAGI. V lost 6 bases to trimming and J lost 5 bases, with 18 bases between them. CDR3 size: 15 residues. The CDR3 region has the DNA TGTGCCAGCAGAACGCCAGGGGCCCGGGGAGATACGCAGTATTTT. Encoded protein: CASRTPGARGDTQYF.

In its sample, this clone was seen a few times. The chain combines TRBV19 with TRBJ2-7; TRBD2 aligns across 7 bases. Per germline, CDR1 LNHDA and CDR2 SQIVND (reference sequence). Germline trimming cut 5 bases from V and 7 bases from J; bases unmatched to any gene: 11. The CDR3 contains 14 residues. CDR3 sequence: CASSAAGTTLEQYF. The CDR3 DNA reads TGTGCCAGTAGTGCAGCCGGGACTACTCTAGAGCAGTACTTC.

This rearrangement joins TRBV2 to TRBJ1-5; TRBD1 aligns across 9 bases. Germline V gene data show CDR1 as SNHLY and CDR2 as FYNNEI. Unmatched junction bases numbered 9, after V lost 7 bases and J lost 5 bases. CDR3 length: 15 amino acids. The CDR3 coding sequence is TGTGCCAGCAACCCGGGACAGGGATACTATCAGCCCCAGCATTTT. Its translation: CASNPGQGYYQPQHF.

The chain carries TRBV21-1 and TRBJ2-1; the table's D call TRBD1 went unverified against the DNA. TRBV21-1 is annotated as a pseudogene. The CDR3 runs 19 residues. Here the CDR3 DNA reads TGTGCCAGCAGCAAATCGGGCAGGGGGCGAGGTGAGTGGAACAATGAGCAGTTCTTC. Translated, it gives CASSKSGRGRGEWNNEQFF.

This clone has a handful of counts. The genes are TRBV9 and TRBJ2-7; TRBD1 matches at 8 bases. The CDR3 runs to 15 residues. Germline-derived CDR1 and CDR2 are SGDLS and YYNGEE. The junction had 7 bases not matched to a gene; V was cut back by 4 bases and J by 1 base. Here the CDR3 DNA reads TGTGCCAGCAGCTTAGGACAGGGAATGTCCTACGAGCAGTACTTC. This sequence encodes CASSLGQGMSYEQYF.

Worth noting for this clone: As the CDR3 is not closed by the conserved phenylalanine or tryptophan, this likely results from a read error. The rearrangement joins TRBV7-2 to TRBJ2-7; D may be TRBD2 (6 bases). CDR3 size: 15 residues. Germline V lookup: CDR1 SGHTA, CDR2 FQGNSA. Trimming cost V 3 bases and J 2 bases, with 14 bases left between them. The CDR3 sequence: CASSFRDFGTYEQYL. CDR3 sequence (DNA): TGTGCCAGCAGCTTCCGGGACTTCGGGACCTACGAGCAGTACCTC.

The CDR3 is CASSLWEADTQYF. CDR3 nucleotide sequence: TGCGCCAGCAGCTTGTGGGAGGCAGATACGCAGTATTTT. V usage is TRBV5-1 and J usage is TRBJ2-3; possible D gene TRBD2, 6 bases. V was cut by 1 base and J by 4 bases, with 7 bases left in between. The germline V gene has CDR1 SGHRS and CDR2 YFSETQ. The CDR3 totals 13 residues. The full variable domain, completed using reference TRBV5-1 and TRBJ2-3, is KAGVTQTPRYLIKTRGQQVTLSCSPISGHRSVSWYQQTPGQGLQFLFEYFSETQRNKGNFPGRFSGRQFSNSRSEMNVSTLELGDSALYLCASSLWEADTQYFGPGTRLTVL.

This clone was recorded a few times. The chain links TRBV6-5 to TRBJ2-7; 7 positions match TRBD1. The CDR3 is made up of 15 amino acids. After removal of 6 bases from V and 0 bases from J, the junction contained 8 bases not matched to a gene. CDR1 is MNHEY, CDR2 SVGAGI, per germline. As DNA, the CDR3 is TGTGCCAGCAGCGAACGGACAGGTTCCTCCTACGAGCAGTACTTC. This codes for CASSERTGSSYEQYF.

This clone was detected only a few times. The chain joins TRBV5-6 to TRBJ1-2, with D possibly TRBD1 on 6 matching bases. CDR3 length: 15 residues. Germline lookup yields CDR1 SGHDT and CDR2 YYEEEE. The V gene lost 0 bases and the J gene lost 6 bases, with 15 bases spanning the gap. The DNA of the CDR3 is TGTGCCAGCAGCTTGGGGATAGACAGGTACGATGGCTACACCTTC. Its translation: CASSLGIDRYDGYTF.

This chain uses TRBV28 with TRBJ1-1; maybe TRBD1 (6 bases). The V end lost 3 bases, the J end lost 7 bases, and 12 bases lay between the germline ends. This CDR3 region has 13 residues. Germline-derived CDR1 and CDR2 are MDHEN and SYDVKM. The CDR3 DNA is TGTGCCAGCAGTTTTCCAGGGGATAGTGAAGCTTTCTTT. Protein sequence: CASSFPGDSEAFF. Complete variable domain (other parts from reference TRBV28 and TRBJ1-1): DVKVTQSSRYLVKRTGEKVFLECVQDMDHENMFWYRQDPGLGLRLIYFSYDVKMKEKGDIPEGYSVSREKKERFSLILESASTNQTSMYLCASSFPGDSEAFFGQGTRLTVV.

The V and J genes are TRBV27 and TRBJ1-6, with no clear D. The CDR3 covers 14 residues. V gave up 6 bases and J gave up 0 bases, with 6 bases separating them. Germline CDR1 MNHEY, CDR2 SMNVEV (reference sequence). The CDR3 region has the DNA TGTGCCAGCAGCCCTAGCTCCTATAATTCACCCCTCCACTTT. This encodes CASSPSSYNSPLHF.

The CDR3 region has the DNA TGTGCCAGCAGCTTACAGGGTATTTCCGGAAACACCATATATTTT. It is translated as CASSLQGISGNTIYF. The chain combines TRBV5-6 with TRBJ1-3; a possible D gene is TRBD1 (6 bases). The V gene lost 2 bases and the J gene lost 4 bases, with 13 bases spanning the gap. The CDR3 totals 15 residues. CDR1 SGHDT and CDR2 YYEEEE come from the germline V gene.

The V call is TRBV6-5, the J call TRBJ1-1, with D possibly being TRBD1 (6 bases). CDR1 and CDR2 (germline): MNHEY, SVGAGI. Trimming stripped 7 bases from V and 0 bases from J, with 9 bases between. This CDR3 spans 13 amino acids. The CDR3 protein is CASNREMNTEAFF. CDR3 DNA: TGTGCCAGCAACAGGGAAATGAACACTGAAGCTTTCTTT.

V is TRBV5-4 and J is TRBJ2-2, with TRBD2 matching over 7 bases. V lost 4 bases and J lost 0; bases outside the gene matches: 6. The CDR3 consists of 16 residues. Germline loops: CDR1 SGHNT, CDR2 YYREEE (reference sequence). The CDR3 sequence: CASSRGGTPNTGELFF. The CDR3 nucleotides read TGTGCCAGCAGCAGGGGAGGGACCCCGAACACCGGGGAGCTGTTTTTT.

The gene calls are TRBV19 and TRBJ2-5; perhaps TRBD1 as D (7 bases). This CDR3 spans 14 amino acids. V was cut by 7 bases and J by 5 bases, with 17 bases left in between. The germline V gene encodes CDR1 LNHDA and CDR2 SQIVND (reference sequence). The CDR3 DNA sequence: TGTGCCAGTAAGGGGGCTAGCGATTCGGAGACCCAGTACTTC. This sequence encodes CASKGASDSETQYF. Full variable domain (rest looked up from reference TRBV19 and TRBJ2-5): DGGITQSPKYLFRKEGQNVTLSCEQNLNHDAMYWYRQDPGQGLRLIYYSQIVNDFQKGDIAEGYSVSREKKESFPLTVTSAQKNPTAFYLCASKGASDSETQYFGPGTRLLVL.

The V and J genes are TRBV7-8 and TRBJ1-5; D is perhaps TRBD1 (6 bases). The germline gives CDR1 SGHVS, CDR2 FQNEAQ. This CDR3 has 16 amino acids. Trimming stripped 3 bases from V and 1 base from J, with 13 bases between. CDR3 in amino acids: CASSLSHRVSNQPQHF. The CDR3 bases are TGTGCCAGCAGCTTGAGTCACAGGGTGAGCAATCAGCCCCAGCATTTT.

The chain joins TRBV25-1 to TRBJ2-3; the D is unclear. Germline V CDR1 and CDR2: MGHDK, SYGVNS. Trimming pared 8 bases from V and 2 bases from J, leaving 14 bases between. The CDR3 runs 14 residues. The CDR3 sequence: CASAPPQHTDTQYF. The CDR3 region has the DNA TGTGCCAGCGCCCCCCCCCAACACACAGATACGCAGTATTTT. The variable domain in full, completed from reference TRBV25-1 and TRBJ2-3, reads EADIYQTPRYLVIGTGKKITLECSQTMGHDKMYWYQQDPGMELHLIHYSYGVNSTEKGDLSSESTVSRIRTEHFPLTLESARPSHTSQYLCASAPPQHTDTQYFGPGTRLTVL.

The rearrangement uses TRBV10-1 and TRBJ2-4, with a tentative D call TRBD2 (6 bases). The CDR3 contains 14 residues. V lost 0 bases to trimming and J lost 8 bases, with 11 bases between them. Per the germline V gene, CDR1 is WNHNN and CDR2 is SYGVQD (reference sequence). This CDR3 reads CASSESGDWDIQYF. The CDR3 DNA sequence: TGCGCCAGCAGTGAGTCGGGGGACTGGGACATTCAGTACTTC.

The rearrangement joins TRBV5-1 to TRBJ2-1; D gene uncertain. Between the trimmed V and J ends, which lost 2 bases and 8 bases, there was a span of 8 bases. Germline-derived CDR1 and CDR2 are SGHRS and YFSETQ. The CDR3 covers 12 residues. This CDR3 reads CASSFSGHEQFF. The CDR3 coding sequence is TGCGCCAGCAGCTTCTCTGGGCATGAGCAGTTCTTC.

V usage is TRBV5-8 and J usage is TRBJ2-3, with D possibly matching TRBD2 (5 bases). Germline CDR1 is SGHTS and CDR2 is YDEGEE. Trimming took 6 bases from V and 3 from J, leaving 8 bases between them. CDR3 size: 12 residues. The CDR3, as DNA: TGTGCCAGCACGACTATTACAGATACGCAGTATTTT. It specifies CASTTITDTQYF.